A selection of T cell receptor beta chains follows, all from one sample in a study of blood T cells in healthy people across ages. TCRdb processed the 5' RACE reads anew with MiXCR; each CDR3 protein has one entry. The sample contains approximately 780,000 distinct CDR3 sequences, 20% to 30% of which appear only once. The sample was also reused in another study, on T cells of mothers and their children.

The sample comprised blood. Receptors were obtained from a boy younger than 18 in good health. Each CDR3 is given with its conserved first and last residue. Each record gives: V gene, clone size, J gene, CDR3 length, D gene, CDR3 protein, CDR3 DNA. D genes are given only for firm matches. Where a row states a size, it is once, few, many or the class of an expanded clone; other rows omit it.

TRBV11-2	NA	TRBJ2-4	17	NA	CASSLSRNSPAKNIQYF	TGTGCCAGCAGCTTATCTCGGAATTCGCCAGCCAAAAACATTCAGTACTTC
TRBV20-1	few	TRBJ2-7	14	NA	CSARSGRSSYEQYF	TGCAGTGCTAGGAGCGGAAGGAGCTCCTACGAGCAGTACTTC
TRBV12-3/TRBV12-4	NA	TRBJ1-4	16	TRBD1	CASSLGQVPTNEKLFF	TGTGCCAGCAGTTTGGGACAGGTCCCAACTAATGAAAAACTGTTTTTT
TRBV7-9	few	TRBJ2-2	14	NA	CASSPSQASGELFF	TGTGCCAGCAGTCCATCACAGGCGTCCGGGGAGCTGTTTTTT
TRBV2	NA	TRBJ2-5	14	TRBD1	CARRRQGPRETQYF	TGTGCCAGGAGGAGACAGGGCCCCCGGGAGACCCAGTACTTC
TRBV3-1	NA	TRBJ2-7	12	NA	CASSRRPHEQYF	TGTGCCAGCAGCCGCCGGCCCCACGAGCAGTACTTC
TRBV29-1	few	TRBJ2-7	16	NA	CSVEDRITSIRGEQYF	TGCAGCGTTGAAGATAGGATCACTAGTATCCGAGGCGAGCAGTACTTC
TRBV10-3	NA	TRBJ2-5	13	TRBD2	CAISELAGETQYF	TGTGCCATCAGCGAACTAGCGGGCGAGACCCAGTACTTC
TRBV28	NA	TRBJ1-2	15	TRBD1	CASRVGTGGNYGYTF	TGTGCCAGCCGGGTCGGGACAGGGGGCAACTATGGCTACACCTTC
TRBV4-3	NA	TRBJ2-4	14	TRBD1	CAGSQWDRGNIQYF	TGCGCCGGCAGCCAGTGGGACAGGGGAAACATTCAGTACTTC
TRBV7-9	NA	TRBJ1-3	12	NA	CASSLVSDTIYF	TGTGCCAGCAGCTTAGTGTCGGACACCATATATTTT
TRBV7-9	NA	TRBJ2-5	15	TRBD2	CASSFTSGGAETQYF	TGTGCCAGCAGCTTTACTAGCGGGGGGGCGGAGACCCAGTACTTC
TRBV29-1	NA	TRBJ2-1	17	TRBD2	CSVEDILGGESGAHAFF	TGCAGCGTTGAAGACATCCTGGGGGGAGAAAGCGGGGCGCATGCCTTCTTC
TRBV5-1	few	TRBJ1-4	14	NA	CASSIRGPNEKLFF	TGCGCCAGCAGTATCAGGGGACCTAATGAAAAACTGTTTTTT
TRBV29-1	NA	TRBJ2-1	13	NA	CSGGGTDRHEQFF	TGCAGCGGGGGGGGGACAGATAGACATGAGCAGTTCTTC
TRBV5-1	few	TRBJ1-1	14	TRBD1	CASSWGQGALEAFF	TGCGCCAGCAGCTGGGGACAGGGGGCCCTTGAAGCTTTCTTT
TRBV30	NA	TRBJ1-3	16	NA	CAWSAPLTGPRDTIYF	TGTGCCTGGAGTGCACCCTTGACAGGCCCGCGGGACACCATATATTTT
TRBV12-3/TRBV12-4	NA	TRBJ2-1	20	NA	CASTLSPFQRARSESFEQFF	TGTGCCAGCACCCTTTCCCCTTTTCAGAGAGCCAGGAGCGAATCTTTTGAGCAGTTCTTC
TRBV27	NA	TRBJ1-4	16	NA	CASRAGRGATNEKLFF	TGTGCCAGCAGGGCCGGGAGGGGGGCAACTAATGAAAAACTGTTTTTT
TRBV3-1	few	TRBJ1-5	14	NA	CASSQGSWHQPQHF	TGTGCCAGCAGCCAAGGGAGCTGGCATCAGCCCCAGCATTTT
TRBV6-6	few	TRBJ2-7	12	NA	CASSPSVYEQYF	TGTGCCAGCAGCCCCTCTGTCTACGAGCAGTACTTC
TRBV7-8	NA	TRBJ1-5	15	NA	CASSLVSSSNQPQHF	TGTGCCAGCAGCTTAGTTTCATCGAGCAATCAGCCCCAGCATTTT
TRBV20-1	few	TRBJ2-5	13	TRBD2	CSAPGLGYGTQYF	TGCAGTGCGCCGGGACTAGGGTACGGGACCCAGTACTTC
TRBV12-3/TRBV12-4	once	TRBJ2-4	13	TRBD2	CASELAGGFIQYF	TGTGCCAGTGAACTAGCGGGAGGATTCATTCAGTACTTC
TRBV7-6	NA	TRBJ2-1	15	TRBD2	CASSSRGVLYNEQFF	TGTGCCAGCAGCTCCCGGGGGGTCCTCTACAATGAGCAGTTCTTC
TRBV12-3/TRBV12-4	NA	TRBJ1-5	13	NA	CASRQESNQPQHF	TGTGCCAGCAGGCAGGAGAGCAATCAGCCCCAGCATTTT
TRBV2	NA	TRBJ1-4	15	TRBD1	CATLRDGTGNEKLFF	TGTGCCACCCTCCGAGACGGGACAGGCAATGAAAAACTGTTTTTT
TRBV5-6	few	TRBJ2-7	14	NA	CASSLASGPREQYF	TGTGCCAGCAGCTTGGCATCAGGGCCCCGCGAGCAGTACTTC
TRBV6-1	NA	TRBJ2-5	15	TRBD1	CASSGGQGYRRTQYF	TGTGCCAGCAGTGGGGGACAGGGTTATCGACGGACCCAGTACTTC
TRBV5-1	NA	TRBJ2-2	15	NA	CASSLVTLDTGELFF	TGCGCCAGCAGCTTGGTGACTCTCGACACCGGGGAGCTGTTTTTT
TRBV12-3/TRBV12-4	NA	TRBJ1-5	13	NA	CASSTDLNQPQHF	TGTGCCAGCAGTACAGATCTCAATCAGCCCCAGCATTTT
TRBV4-1	NA	TRBJ2-5	16	NA	CASSQLIPGGEETQYF	TGCGCCAGCAGCCAGCTCATCCCAGGGGGGGAAGAGACCCAGTACTTC
TRBV7-9	few	TRBJ2-7	14	NA	CASSYTGPSYEQYF	TGTGCCAGCAGCTACACAGGGCCCTCCTACGAGCAGTACTTC
TRBV28	NA	TRBJ1-6	14	NA	CASSPTDYNSPLHF	TGTGCCAGCAGCCCGACAGACTATAATTCACCCCTCCACTTT
TRBV25-1	few	TRBJ1-4	13	NA	CASWGATNEKLFF	TGTGCCAGCTGGGGTGCAACTAATGAAAAACTGTTTTTT
TRBV5-1	NA	TRBJ2-4	15	NA	CASSLAPIAKNIQYF	TGCGCCAGCAGCTTGGCGCCCATAGCCAAAAACATTCAGTACTTC
TRBV12-3/TRBV12-4	NA	TRBJ1-2	13	NA	CASSLRSAQGYTF	TGTGCCAGCAGTTTGAGGAGCGCCCAAGGCTACACCTTC
TRBV7-3	many	TRBJ2-5	13	NA	CASSSTREETQYF	TGTGCCAGCAGCTCCACTAGGGAAGAGACCCAGTACTTC
TRBV15	few	TRBJ2-1	13	NA	CATSREGVDEQFF	TGTGCCACCAGCAGAGAAGGGGTGGATGAGCAGTTCTTC
TRBV15	NA	TRBJ2-1	16	TRBD2	CAASRDPTSGYNEQFF	TGTGCCGCCAGCAGAGATCCCACTAGCGGATACAATGAGCAGTTCTTC
TRBV7-3	NA	TRBJ2-1	16	NA	CASSLGPSAAYNEQFF	TGTGCCAGCAGCTTGGGTCCCTCTGCGGCTTACAATGAGCAGTTCTTC
TRBV12-3/TRBV12-4	NA	TRBJ1-2	15	NA	CASSLISRTNYGYTF	TGTGCCAGCAGTTTAATTAGCAGGACTAACTATGGCTACACCTTC
TRBV20-1	NA	TRBJ1-2	13	NA	CSARSIGRGGYTF	TGCAGTGCTAGATCTATAGGGCGAGGTGGCTACACCTTC
TRBV18	NA	TRBJ1-6	14	NA	CASSGAQVGSPLHF	TGTGCCAGCTCAGGGGCGCAGGTGGGTTCACCCCTCCACTTT
TRBV20-1	few	TRBJ1-1	13	TRBD1	CSAPRQGGAEAFF	TGCAGTGCTCCTAGACAGGGTGGCGCTGAAGCTTTCTTT
TRBV25-1	NA	TRBJ2-5	14	TRBD2	CASSDQDGRETQYF	TGTGCCAGCAGTGACCAGGACGGGAGGGAGACCCAGTACTTC
TRBV20-1	NA	TRBJ2-5	13	TRBD2	CSASLTSSETQYF	TGCAGTGCTAGTCTGACTAGCTCGGAGACCCAGTACTTC
TRBV7-2	NA	TRBJ2-5	13	NA	CASSPRPPETQYF	TGTGCCAGCAGCCCAAGACCTCCTGAGACCCAGTACTTC
TRBV6-6	NA	TRBJ2-5	13	NA	CASRPGQSETQYF	TGTGCCAGCAGACCCGGCCAGTCCGAGACCCAGTACTTC
TRBV5-1	NA	TRBJ2-7	14	NA	CASSLAFEIYEQYF	TGCGCCAGCAGCTTGGCCTTTGAGATCTACGAGCAGTACTTC
TRBV7-2	once	TRBJ2-5	16	NA	CASSLVGGGREETQYF	TGTGCCAGCAGCTTAGTAGGGGGAGGAAGAGAGGAGACCCAGTACTTC
TRBV5-4	few	TRBJ1-3	15	NA	CASSLQGPSGNTIYF	TGTGCCAGCAGCTTGCAGGGACCCTCTGGAAACACCATATATTTT
TRBV7-9	NA	TRBJ1-2	14	TRBD1	CASSLTTGESGYTF	TGTGCCAGCAGCTTAACAACAGGGGAGTCTGGCTACACCTTC
TRBV29-1	few	TRBJ2-3	16	TRBD1	CSVEDFTGGYTDTQYF	TGCAGCGTTGAAGATTTCACAGGGGGCTACACAGATACGCAGTATTTT
TRBV20-1	NA	TRBJ2-5	13	NA	CSASPREAETQYF	TGCAGTGCTAGCCCCCGGGAAGCAGAGACCCAGTACTTC
TRBV29-1	NA	TRBJ2-1	16	TRBD2	CSVDSTSGGAVPEQFF	TGCAGCGTTGATTCGACTAGCGGGGGGGCCGTTCCTGAGCAGTTCTTC
TRBV7-9	NA	TRBJ1-1	16	TRBD1	CASSLFLGQLASEAFF	TGTGCCAGCAGCTTATTCTTGGGACAGCTAGCCTCTGAAGCTTTCTTT
TRBV12-3/TRBV12-4	few	TRBJ1-3	13	NA	CASRQSSGNTIYF	TGTGCCAGCAGGCAGAGCTCTGGAAACACCATATATTTT